This TCR beta chain originates from a study of CD8 T cells in ankylosing spondylitis. The CDR3 loop spans 13 amino acids. V was shortened by 5 bases and J by 7 bases, with 11 bases between the two germline ends. Germline V gene sequence: CDR1 SGHVS, CDR2 FQNEAQ. To note about this clonotype: Its cognate antigen is unknown.

Study-level results: As for the disease-linked clones, they showed a CD8+ phenotype and occurred at relatively low frequencies in peripheral blood. Reactive arthritis synovial fluid and blood were previously reported to contain some motif variants. A TCR beta motif of eight or nine highly homologous variants seemed to mark ankylosing spondylitis blood. Disease-linked clones reportedly concentrated significantly in matched ankylosing spondylitis synovial fluid.

Preparation of TCR beta libraries was done by quantitative 5'-RACE with molecular barcodes. TCRdb passed the 5' RACE reads through MiXCR, listing each CDR3 protein once. This table has more than 100,000 distinct CDR3 sequences, 17% appearing once. This clonotype originated in a male donor with ankylosing spondylitis. V usage is TRBV7-8 and J usage is TRBJ2-2; D gene unclear. The sample taken for sequencing was blood, either unsorted or a sorted T cell fraction (not recorded which). DNA of the CDR3: TGTGCCAGCAGCCTAGGGCCGCGCGGGGAGCTGTTTTTT. Its translation: CASSLGPRGELFF. Based on the CDR3 plus reference TRBV7-8 and TRBJ2-2, the full variable domain is GAGVSQSPRYKVAKRGQDVALRCDPISGHVSLFWYQQALGQGPEFLTYFQNEAQLDKSGLPSDRFFAERPEGSVSTLKIQRTQQEDSAVYLCASSLGPRGELFFGEGSRLTVL.